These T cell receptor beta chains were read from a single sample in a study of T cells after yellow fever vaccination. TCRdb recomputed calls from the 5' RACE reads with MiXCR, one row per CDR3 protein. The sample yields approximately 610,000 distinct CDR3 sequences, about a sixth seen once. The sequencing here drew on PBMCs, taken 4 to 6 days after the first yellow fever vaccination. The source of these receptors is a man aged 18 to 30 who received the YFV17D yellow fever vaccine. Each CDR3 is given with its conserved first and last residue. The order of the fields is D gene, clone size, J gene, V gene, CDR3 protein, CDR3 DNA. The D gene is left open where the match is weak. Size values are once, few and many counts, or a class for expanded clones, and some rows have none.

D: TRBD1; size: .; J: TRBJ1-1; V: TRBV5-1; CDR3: CASGKQGPRGAFF; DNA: TGCGCCAGCGGGAAACAGGGGCCGCGTGGAGCTTTCTTT
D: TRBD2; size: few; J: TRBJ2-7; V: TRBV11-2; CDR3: CASSLSPSGGGYSYEQYF; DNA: TGTGCCAGCAGCTTATCACCTAGCGGGGGGGGTTACTCCTACGAGCAGTACTTC
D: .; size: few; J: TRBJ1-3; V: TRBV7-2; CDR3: CASSLVQGVNTIYF; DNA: TGTGCCAGCAGCTTAGTCCAGGGAGTGAACACCATATATTTT
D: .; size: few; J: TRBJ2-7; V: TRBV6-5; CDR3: CASSYPMGQGAYEQYF; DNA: TGTGCCAGCAGTTACCCCATGGGACAAGGGGCCTACGAGCAGTACTTC
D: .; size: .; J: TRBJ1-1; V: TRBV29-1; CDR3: CSALQLNTEAFF; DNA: TGCAGCGCCCTACAGCTGAACACTGAAGCTTTCTTT
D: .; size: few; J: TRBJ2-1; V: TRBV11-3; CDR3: CASSPSASIVYEQFF; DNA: TGTGCCAGCAGTCCGTCGGCCAGCATCGTCTATGAGCAGTTCTTC
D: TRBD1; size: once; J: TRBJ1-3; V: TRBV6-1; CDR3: CASRRDRGPGNTIYF; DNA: TGTGCCAGCAGGCGTGACAGGGGGCCTGGAAACACCATATATTTT
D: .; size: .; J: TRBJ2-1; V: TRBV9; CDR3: CASSVRDGGGWEQFF; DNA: TGTGCCAGCAGCGTAAGGGATGGGGGAGGTTGGGAGCAGTTCTTC
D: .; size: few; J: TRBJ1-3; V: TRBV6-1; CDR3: CASSDPGTPSGNTIYF; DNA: TGTGCCAGCAGTGACCCCGGGACACCCTCTGGAAACACCATATATTTT
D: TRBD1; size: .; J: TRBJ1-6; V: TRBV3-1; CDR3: CASSQPGQGVSPLHF; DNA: TGTGCCAGCAGCCAACCGGGACAGGGGGTATCACCCCTCCACTTT
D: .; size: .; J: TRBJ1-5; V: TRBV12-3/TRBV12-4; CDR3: CASTSEGGQANQPQHF; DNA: TGTGCCAGCACCTCCGAGGGAGGGCAGGCCAATCAGCCCCAGCATTTT
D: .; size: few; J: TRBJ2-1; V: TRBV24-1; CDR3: CATSEQGTQSNEQFF; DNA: TGTGCCACCAGTGAGCAGGGGACCCAAAGCAATGAGCAGTTCTTC
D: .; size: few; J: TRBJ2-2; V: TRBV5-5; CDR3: CASSLGQTTGELFF; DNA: TGTGCCAGCAGCTTGGGGCAGACCACCGGGGAGCTGTTTTTT
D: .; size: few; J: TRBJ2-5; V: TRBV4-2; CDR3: CASSPDSAQGTQYF; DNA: TGTGCCAGCAGCCCGGACTCCGCCCAAGGGACCCAGTACTTC
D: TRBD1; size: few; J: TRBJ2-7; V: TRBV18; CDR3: CASSPGQGSSYEQYF; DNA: TGTGCCAGCTCACCCGGACAGGGGAGCTCCTACGAGCAGTACTTC
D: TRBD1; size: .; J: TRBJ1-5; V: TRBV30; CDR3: CAWGDSPQPQHF; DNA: TGTGCCTGGGGGGACAGCCCTCAGCCCCAGCATTTT
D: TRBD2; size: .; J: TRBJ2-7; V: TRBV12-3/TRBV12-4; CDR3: CASSPTGVGGYEQYF; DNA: TGTGCCAGCAGTCCTACAGGCGTGGGAGGGTACGAGCAGTACTTC
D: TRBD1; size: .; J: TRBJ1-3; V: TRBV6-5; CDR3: CASSWTGGYTIYF; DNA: TGTGCCAGCAGTTGGACAGGGGGATACACCATATATTTT
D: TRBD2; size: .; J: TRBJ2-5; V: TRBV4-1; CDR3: CASSQDYGGGGSETQYF; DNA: TGCGCCAGCAGCCAAGATTATGGCGGGGGGGGTTCGGAGACCCAGTACTTC
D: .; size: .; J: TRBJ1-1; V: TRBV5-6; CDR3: CASSMGGSVGTEAFF; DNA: TGTGCCAGCAGTATGGGGGGTAGTGTGGGCACTGAAGCTTTCTTT
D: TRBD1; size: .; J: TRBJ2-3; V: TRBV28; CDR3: CASLGTGRADTQYF; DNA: TGTGCCAGCTTAGGGACAGGGAGAGCAGATACGCAGTATTTT
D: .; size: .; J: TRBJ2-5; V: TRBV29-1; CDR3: CSVEAAVQETQYF; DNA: TGCAGCGTTGAAGCGGCAGTCCAAGAGACCCAGTACTTC
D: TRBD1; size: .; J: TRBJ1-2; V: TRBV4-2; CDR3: CAMSPGFPWGQGYGYTF; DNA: TGTGCCATGAGCCCCGGCTTCCCCTGGGGACAGGGTTATGGCTACACCTTC
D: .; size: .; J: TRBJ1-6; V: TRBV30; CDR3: CAWNTGGSPLHF; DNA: TGTGCCTGGAATACAGGCGGTTCACCCCTCCACTTT
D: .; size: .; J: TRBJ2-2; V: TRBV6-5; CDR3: CASSYQGATTGELFF; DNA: TGTGCCAGCAGTTACCAGGGCGCGACCACCGGGGAGCTGTTTTTT
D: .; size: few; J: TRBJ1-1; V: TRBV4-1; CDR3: CASSQEGTRGDTEAFF; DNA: TGCGCCAGCAGCCAAGAGGGAACCCGCGGTGACACTGAAGCTTTCTTT
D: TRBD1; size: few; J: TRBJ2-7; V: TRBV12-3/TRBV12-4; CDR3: CASSPGTGLLDEQYF; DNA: TGTGCCAGCAGCCCCGGGACAGGGTTATTGGACGAGCAGTACTTC
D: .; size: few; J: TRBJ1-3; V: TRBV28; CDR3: CAHGPGSGNTIYF; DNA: TGTGCCCACGGTCCGGGCTCTGGAAACACCATATATTTT
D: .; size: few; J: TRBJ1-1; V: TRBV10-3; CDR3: CAISESTVNTEAFF; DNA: TGTGCCATCAGTGAGTCGACGGTGAACACTGAAGCTTTCTTT